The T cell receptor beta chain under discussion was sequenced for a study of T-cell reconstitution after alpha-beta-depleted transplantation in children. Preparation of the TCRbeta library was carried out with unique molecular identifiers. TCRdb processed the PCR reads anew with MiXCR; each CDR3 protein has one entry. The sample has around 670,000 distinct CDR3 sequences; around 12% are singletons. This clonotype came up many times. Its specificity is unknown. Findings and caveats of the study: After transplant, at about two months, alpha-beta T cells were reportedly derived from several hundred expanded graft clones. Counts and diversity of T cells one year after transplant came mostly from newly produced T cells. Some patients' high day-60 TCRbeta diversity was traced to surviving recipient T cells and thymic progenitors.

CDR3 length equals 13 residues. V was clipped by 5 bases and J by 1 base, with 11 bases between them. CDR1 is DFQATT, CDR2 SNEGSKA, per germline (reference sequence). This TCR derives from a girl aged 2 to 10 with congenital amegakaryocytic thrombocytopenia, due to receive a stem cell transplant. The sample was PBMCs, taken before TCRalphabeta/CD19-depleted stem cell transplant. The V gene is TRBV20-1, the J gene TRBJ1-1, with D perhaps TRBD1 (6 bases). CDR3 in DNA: TGCAGTGCTGGAAGGGACACGAACACTGAAGCTTTCTTT. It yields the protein CSAGRDTNTEAFF.